This TCR beta chain was observed in a study of response to subunit inactivated influenza vaccine. Germline values: CDR1 LGHDT, CDR2 YNNKEL (reference sequence). The CDR3 extends over 15 amino acids. Deletions cut 0 bases from V and 1 base from J, with 9 bases between. A few counts support this clonotype. Its antigen is unknown. General study points: With each seasonal influenza vaccination, the authors suggested, few new T cells are recruited.

TCRdb ran MiXCR on the RT-PCR reads and lists one entry per CDR3 protein. This table has 500,000 to 600,000 distinct CDR3 sequences, about 8% appearing once. The receptor was isolated from a man between 50 and 75 years old who received an inactivated influenza vaccine. The chain has TRBV3-1 and TRBJ2-5; possible D gene TRBD1, 5 bases. The sample consisted of PBMCs from blood, taken roughly 24 months after vaccination. The CDR3 DNA reads as TGTGCCAGCAGCCAAGATGGGGCAGTCCAAGAGACCCAGTACTTC. Translated: CASSQDGAVQETQYF.